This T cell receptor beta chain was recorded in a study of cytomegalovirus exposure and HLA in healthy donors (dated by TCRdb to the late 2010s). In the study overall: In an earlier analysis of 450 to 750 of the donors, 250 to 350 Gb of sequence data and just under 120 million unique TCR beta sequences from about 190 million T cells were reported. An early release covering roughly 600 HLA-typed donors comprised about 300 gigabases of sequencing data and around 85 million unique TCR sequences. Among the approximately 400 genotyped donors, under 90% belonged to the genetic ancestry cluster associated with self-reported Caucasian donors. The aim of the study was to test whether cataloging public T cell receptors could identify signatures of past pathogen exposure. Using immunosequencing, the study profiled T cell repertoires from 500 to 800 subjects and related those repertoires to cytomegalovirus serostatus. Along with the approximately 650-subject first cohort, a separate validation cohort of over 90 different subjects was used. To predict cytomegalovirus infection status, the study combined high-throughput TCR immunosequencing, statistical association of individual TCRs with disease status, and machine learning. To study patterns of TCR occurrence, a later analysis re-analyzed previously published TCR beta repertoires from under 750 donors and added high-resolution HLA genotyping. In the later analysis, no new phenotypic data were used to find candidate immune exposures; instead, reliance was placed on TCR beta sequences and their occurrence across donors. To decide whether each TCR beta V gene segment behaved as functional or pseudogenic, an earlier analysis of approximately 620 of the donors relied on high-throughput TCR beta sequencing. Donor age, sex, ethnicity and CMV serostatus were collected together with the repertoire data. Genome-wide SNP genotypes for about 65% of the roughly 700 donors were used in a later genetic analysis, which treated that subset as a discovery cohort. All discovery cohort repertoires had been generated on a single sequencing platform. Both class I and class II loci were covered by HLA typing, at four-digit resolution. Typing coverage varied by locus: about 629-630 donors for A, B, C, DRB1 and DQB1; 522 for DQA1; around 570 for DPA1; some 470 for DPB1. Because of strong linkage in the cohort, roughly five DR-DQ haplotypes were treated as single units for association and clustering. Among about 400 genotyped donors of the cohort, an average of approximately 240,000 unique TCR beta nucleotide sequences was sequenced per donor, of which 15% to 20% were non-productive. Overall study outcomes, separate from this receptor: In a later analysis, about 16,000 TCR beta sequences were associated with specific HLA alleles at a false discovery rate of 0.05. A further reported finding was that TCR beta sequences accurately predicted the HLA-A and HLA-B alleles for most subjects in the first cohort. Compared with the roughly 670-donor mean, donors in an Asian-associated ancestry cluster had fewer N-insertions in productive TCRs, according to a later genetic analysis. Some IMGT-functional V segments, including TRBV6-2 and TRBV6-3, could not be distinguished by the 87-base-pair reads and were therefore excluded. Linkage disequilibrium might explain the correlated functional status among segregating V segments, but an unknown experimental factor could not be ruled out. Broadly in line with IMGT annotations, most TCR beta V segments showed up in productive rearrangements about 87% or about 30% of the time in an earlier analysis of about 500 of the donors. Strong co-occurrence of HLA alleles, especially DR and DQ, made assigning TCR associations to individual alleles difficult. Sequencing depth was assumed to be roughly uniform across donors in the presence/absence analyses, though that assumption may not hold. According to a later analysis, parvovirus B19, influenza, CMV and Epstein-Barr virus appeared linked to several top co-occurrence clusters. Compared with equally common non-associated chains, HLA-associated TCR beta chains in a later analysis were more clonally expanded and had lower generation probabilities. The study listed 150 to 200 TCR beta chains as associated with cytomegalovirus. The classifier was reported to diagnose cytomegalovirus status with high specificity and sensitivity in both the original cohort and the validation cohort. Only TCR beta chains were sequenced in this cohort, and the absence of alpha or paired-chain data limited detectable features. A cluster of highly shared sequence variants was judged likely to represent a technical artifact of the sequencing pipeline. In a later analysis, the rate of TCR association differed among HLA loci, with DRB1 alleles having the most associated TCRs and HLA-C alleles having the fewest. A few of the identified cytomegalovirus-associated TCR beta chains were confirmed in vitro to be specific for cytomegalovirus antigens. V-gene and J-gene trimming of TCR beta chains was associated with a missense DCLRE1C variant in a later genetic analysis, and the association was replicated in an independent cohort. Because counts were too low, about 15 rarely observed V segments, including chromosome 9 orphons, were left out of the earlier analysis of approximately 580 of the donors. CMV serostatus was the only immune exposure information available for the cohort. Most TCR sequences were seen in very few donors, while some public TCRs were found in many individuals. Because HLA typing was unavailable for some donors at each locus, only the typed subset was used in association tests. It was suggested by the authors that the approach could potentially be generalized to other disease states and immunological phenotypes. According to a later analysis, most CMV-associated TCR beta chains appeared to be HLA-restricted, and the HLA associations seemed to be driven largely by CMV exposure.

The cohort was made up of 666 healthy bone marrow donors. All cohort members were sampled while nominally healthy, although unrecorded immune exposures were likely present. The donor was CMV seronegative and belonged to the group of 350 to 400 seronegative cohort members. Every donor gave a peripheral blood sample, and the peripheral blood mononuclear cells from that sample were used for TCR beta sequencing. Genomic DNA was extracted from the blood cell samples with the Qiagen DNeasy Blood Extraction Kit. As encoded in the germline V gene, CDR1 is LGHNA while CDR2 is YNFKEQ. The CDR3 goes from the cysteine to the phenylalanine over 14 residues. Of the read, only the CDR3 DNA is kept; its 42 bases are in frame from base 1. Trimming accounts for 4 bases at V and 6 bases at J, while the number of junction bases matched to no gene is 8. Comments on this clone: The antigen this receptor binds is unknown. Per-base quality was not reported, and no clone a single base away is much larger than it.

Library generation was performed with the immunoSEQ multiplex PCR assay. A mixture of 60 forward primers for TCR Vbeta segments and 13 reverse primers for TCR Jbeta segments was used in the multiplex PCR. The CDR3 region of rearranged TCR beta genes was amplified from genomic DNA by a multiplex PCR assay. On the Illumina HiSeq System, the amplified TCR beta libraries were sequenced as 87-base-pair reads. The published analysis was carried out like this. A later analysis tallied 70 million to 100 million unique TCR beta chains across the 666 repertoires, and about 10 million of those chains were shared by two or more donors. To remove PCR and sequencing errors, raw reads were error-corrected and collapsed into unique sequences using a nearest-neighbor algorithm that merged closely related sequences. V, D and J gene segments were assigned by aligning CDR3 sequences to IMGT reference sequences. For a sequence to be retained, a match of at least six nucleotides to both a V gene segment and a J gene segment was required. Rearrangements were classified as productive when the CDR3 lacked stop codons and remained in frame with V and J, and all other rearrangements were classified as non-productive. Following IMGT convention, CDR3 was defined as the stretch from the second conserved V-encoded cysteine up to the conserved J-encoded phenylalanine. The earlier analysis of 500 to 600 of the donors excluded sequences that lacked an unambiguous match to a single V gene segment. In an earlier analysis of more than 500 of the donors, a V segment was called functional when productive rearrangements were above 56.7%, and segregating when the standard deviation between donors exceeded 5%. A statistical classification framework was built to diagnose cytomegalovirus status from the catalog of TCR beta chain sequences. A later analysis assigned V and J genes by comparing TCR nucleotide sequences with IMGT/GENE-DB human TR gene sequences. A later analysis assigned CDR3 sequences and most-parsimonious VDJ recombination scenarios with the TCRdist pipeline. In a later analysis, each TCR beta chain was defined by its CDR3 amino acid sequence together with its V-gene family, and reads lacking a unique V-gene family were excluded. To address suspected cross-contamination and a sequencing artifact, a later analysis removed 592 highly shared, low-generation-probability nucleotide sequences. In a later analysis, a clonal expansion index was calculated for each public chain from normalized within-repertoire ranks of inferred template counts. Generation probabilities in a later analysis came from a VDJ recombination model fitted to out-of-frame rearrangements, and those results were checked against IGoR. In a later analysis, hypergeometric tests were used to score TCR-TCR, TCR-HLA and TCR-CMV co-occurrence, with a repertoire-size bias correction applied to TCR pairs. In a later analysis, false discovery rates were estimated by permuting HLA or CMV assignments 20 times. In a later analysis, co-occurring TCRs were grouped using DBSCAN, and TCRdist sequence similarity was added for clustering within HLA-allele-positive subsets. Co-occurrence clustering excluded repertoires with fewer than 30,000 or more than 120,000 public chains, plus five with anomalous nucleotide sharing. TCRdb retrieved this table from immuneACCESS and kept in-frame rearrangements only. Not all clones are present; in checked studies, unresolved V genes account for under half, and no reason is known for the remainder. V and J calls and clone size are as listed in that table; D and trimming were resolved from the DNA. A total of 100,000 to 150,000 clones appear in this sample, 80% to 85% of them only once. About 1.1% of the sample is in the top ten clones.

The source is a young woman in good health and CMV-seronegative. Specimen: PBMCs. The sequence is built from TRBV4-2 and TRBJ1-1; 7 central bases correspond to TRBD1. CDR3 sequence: CASSPFRQGAEAFF. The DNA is TGTGCCAGCAGCCCCTTTCGACAGGGCGCTGAAGCTTTCTTT.